This passage covers 2 T cell receptor beta chains from one sample sequenced in a study of cytomegalovirus exposure and HLA in healthy donors (dated by TCRdb to about 2017). Library construction relied on the immunoSEQ multiplex PCR assay. A mixture of 60 forward primers for TCR Vbeta segments and 13 reverse primers for TCR Jbeta segments was used in the multiplex PCR. This immuneACCESS table, as held by TCRdb, lists in-frame sequences with V and J called but not all clones. Of the missing ones, under half trace to an unresolved V gene in checked studies; the others have no known cause. The sample yields about 120,000 clones; around 74% were counted once. The ten biggest clones cover roughly 1.5% of the sample. The specimen sequenced was PBMCs. The source of these receptors is a woman aged 18-35 years in good health and CMV-seronegative.

This sequence joins TRBV6-6 and TRBJ2-1, with D tentatively TRBD1 (6 bases). Looked up from germline, CDR1 is MNHNY and CDR2 is SVGAGI (reference sequence). The V end was cut by 2 bases, the J end by 3 bases, with 11 bases between. The CDR3 covers 15 residues. CDR3 residues: CASSYLGASYNEQFF. The CDR3 DNA sequence: TGTGCCAGCAGTTACCTGGGGGCGAGCTACAATGAGCAGTTCTTC.

The J gene is TRBJ1-5, the V gene TRBV7-8, with D tentatively TRBD1 (5 bases). The CDR3 sequence is 16 residues long. V lost 1 base, J lost 4 bases, and 14 bases lay in between. CDR1 is SGHVS and CDR2 is FQNEAQ in the germline V gene. DNA of the CDR3: TGTGCCAGCAGCTTAGAGGGCAGGGTTATAAATCAGCCCCAGCATTTT. This codes for CASSLEGRVINQPQHF.